These 24 T cell receptor beta chains were sequenced from one sample in a study of monozygotic twins with inflammatory bowel disease. Reanalyzing the 5' RACE reads, TCRdb keeps one entry per CDR3 protein, without DNA. The ten top clones account for about 7.4%, within a sample of some 160,000 distinct CDR3 sequences. Sequencing was performed on blood. These receptors came from a human donor with ulcerative colitis or Crohn's disease, or a healthy co-twin of an affected twin (not recorded which).

This sequence joins TRBV27 and TRBJ1-1; the D gene TCRdb calls, TRBD1, cannot be checked with no DNA. CDR1 and CDR2 (germline): MNHEY, SMNVEV (reference sequence). The CDR3 is 15 amino acids. The CDR3: CASSLWRGGDTEAFF.

V usage is TRBV19 and J usage is TRBJ2-1; no DNA is available, so the TRBD1 call from TCRdb remains unchecked. This CDR3 has 15 residues. Germline assignment: CDR1 LNHDA and CDR2 SQIVND (reference sequence). CDR3: CASSIQGMGNNEQFF.

V usage is TRBV7-2 and J usage is TRBJ2-4. The CDR3 runs to 12 residues. Germline-derived CDR1 and CDR2 are SGHTA and FQGNSA. CDR3 sequence: CASSFERNIQYF.

The V call is TRBV5-1, the J call TRBJ2-5; TCRdb picks TRBD2, but there is no DNA to check that call. Germline V CDR1 and CDR2: SGHRS, YFSETQ. CDR3 length: 13 amino acids. The CDR3: CASSAGLWETQYF.

The chain recombines TRBV20-1 with TRBJ1-5; as DNA is missing, the TRBD1 call by TCRdb cannot be tested. Germline V gene lookup returns CDR1 DFQATT and CDR2 SNEGSKA (reference sequence). This CDR3 region has 15 residues. CDR3 sequence: CSARTELNSNQPQHF.

The rearrangement joins TRBV7-9 to TRBJ1-6; absent DNA, TCRdb's TRBD1 call cannot be checked. From germline, CDR1 is SEHNR and CDR2 FQNEAQ (reference sequence). This CDR3 is built from 15 residues. This chain's CDR3 is CASSQAAGYNSPLHF.

The rearrangement uses TRBV5-6 and TRBJ2-3. There are 13 residues in the CDR3. Germline CDR1 and CDR2: SGHDT and YYEEEE. The CDR3 spells CASSLRYIDTQYF.

The chain is built from TRBV20-1 and TRBJ2-3; TCRdb returns TRBD1, unconfirmable since there is no DNA. CDR1 is DFQATT, CDR2 SNEGSKA, per germline (reference sequence). The CDR3 spans 15 residues. The CDR3 spells CSATGTVASTDTQYF.

J is TRBJ1-5 and V is TRBV7-2; TCRdb's D gene call, TRBD1, goes unchecked for lack of DNA. This CDR3 has 13 residues. Per germline, CDR1 SGHTA and CDR2 FQGNSA. CDR3 loop: CASSLDPGQPQHF.

V gene TRBV15 combines with J gene TRBJ2-1; TCRdb outputs TRBD2, but without DNA this stays unchecked. In germline, CDR1 is LNHNV, CDR2 YYDKDF (reference sequence). This CDR3 contains 15 residues. The CDR3 loop is CATSRTSGVYNEQFF.

V usage is TRBV5-1 and J usage is TRBJ1-1; TCRdb names TRBD1, which stays unverified in the absence of DNA. This CDR3 region has 14 residues. Germline CDR1 is SGHRS and CDR2 is YFSETQ. The CDR3: CASSSQDPNTEAFF. The full variable domain, completed using reference TRBV5-1 and TRBJ1-1, is KAGVTQTPRYLIKTRGQQVTLSCSPISGHRSVSWYQQTPGQGLQFLFEYFSETQRNKGNFPGRFSGRQFSNSRSEMNVSTLELGDSALYLCASSSQDPNTEAFFGQGTRLTVV.

The chain joins TRBV20-1 to TRBJ1-1; TCRdb lists TRBD1, though no DNA is available to test this call. Germline values: CDR1 DFQATT, CDR2 SNEGSKA (reference sequence). The CDR3 extends over 13 amino acids. The CDR3 is CSALTQGNTEAFF.

The chain combines TRBV5-6 with TRBJ2-7; with no DNA, the TCRdb D assignment of TRBD2 cannot be verified. Looked up from germline, CDR1 is SGHDT and CDR2 is YYEEEE. The CDR3 spans 14 residues. The chain's CDR3 is CASSSRLETYEQYF.

The rearrangement joins TRBV7-2 to TRBJ2-4. The CDR3 has 14 residues. Looked up from germline, CDR1 is SGHTA and CDR2 is FQGNSA. The CDR3 region is CASSLVGRTAIQYF.

The chain joins TRBV18 to TRBJ1-1; TCRdb outputs TRBD1, but without DNA this stays unchecked. The CDR3 runs to 14 residues. Germline values: CDR1 KGHSH, CDR2 LQKENI. Here the CDR3 reads CASSPRNGGTEAFF.

V is TRBV6-1 and J is TRBJ1-2. The germline V gene has CDR1 MNHNS and CDR2 SASEGT. This CDR3 is built from 16 residues. The CDR3 sequence: CASSPNPNEFRYGYTF.

The J gene is TRBJ2-5, the V gene TRBV30. There are 15 residues in the CDR3. Germline CDR1 GTSNPN, CDR2 SVGIG (reference sequence). The CDR3 spells CAWSSVGRIVQTQYF.

The rearrangement joins TRBV5-1 to TRBJ2-1; TCRdb's D call, TRBD2, is unchecked because there is no DNA. The CDR3 runs 15 residues. CDR1 is SGHRS and CDR2 is YFSETQ in the germline V gene. This CDR3 is CASSPLSGRAREQFF. The whole variable domain, remainder taken from reference TRBV5-1 and TRBJ2-1, is KAGVTQTPRYLIKTRGQQVTLSCSPISGHRSVSWYQQTPGQGLQFLFEYFSETQRNKGNFPGRFSGRQFSNSRSEMNVSTLELGDSALYLCASSPLSGRAREQFFGPGTRLTVL.

The chain joins TRBV7-9 to TRBJ2-2; there is no DNA to check the TCRdb D call of TRBD2. The CDR3 extends over 15 amino acids. The germline CDR1 and CDR2 sequences are SEHNR and FQNEAQ (reference sequence). CDR3 protein: CASIPSGLNTGELFF. Full variable domain (missing parts from reference TRBV7-9 and TRBJ2-2): DTGVSQNPRHKITKRGQNVTFRCDPISEHNRLYWYRQTLGQGPEFLTYFQNEAQLEKSRLLSDRFSAERPKGSFSTLEIQRTEQGDSAMYLCASIPSGLNTGELFFGEGSRLTVL.

This chain connects TRBV20-1 to TRBJ1-1. The CDR3 covers 14 residues. CDR1 is DFQATT, CDR2 SNEGSKA, per germline (reference sequence). This CDR3 reads CSARGVGAYTEAFF.

The CDR3: CASSAWSSGYNEQFF. The chain uses TRBV13 and TRBJ2-1; TCRdb calls TRBD2, which cannot be checked without DNA. Germline V gene data show CDR1 as PRHDT and CDR2 as FYEKMQ (reference sequence). This CDR3 region has 15 residues. Full variable domain (rest looked up from reference TRBV13 and TRBJ2-1): AAGVIQSPRHLIKEKRETATLKCYPIPRHDTVYWYQQGPGQDPQFLISFYEKMQSDKGSIPDRFSAQQFSDYHSELNMSSLELGDSALYFCASSAWSSGYNEQFFGPGTRLTVL.

The chain carries TRBV28 and TRBJ1-2; TCRdb reports TRBD1, a call that lacks DNA to check it against. The CDR3 length is 16 residues. From germline, CDR1 is MDHEN and CDR2 SYDVKM. This chain's CDR3 is CASSPLPGQANYGYTF.

The V and J genes are TRBV7-9 and TRBJ1-3. The CDR3 runs to 13 residues. Germline-derived CDR1 and CDR2 are SEHNR and FQNEAQ (reference sequence). This CDR3 is CASSREAGNTIYF.

The J gene is TRBJ2-3, the V gene TRBV11-2; lacking DNA, the TRBD1 call made by TCRdb goes unchecked. The germline V gene encodes CDR1 SGHAT and CDR2 FQNNGV. The CDR3 runs to 14 residues. CDR3: CASSLVFPADTQYF.